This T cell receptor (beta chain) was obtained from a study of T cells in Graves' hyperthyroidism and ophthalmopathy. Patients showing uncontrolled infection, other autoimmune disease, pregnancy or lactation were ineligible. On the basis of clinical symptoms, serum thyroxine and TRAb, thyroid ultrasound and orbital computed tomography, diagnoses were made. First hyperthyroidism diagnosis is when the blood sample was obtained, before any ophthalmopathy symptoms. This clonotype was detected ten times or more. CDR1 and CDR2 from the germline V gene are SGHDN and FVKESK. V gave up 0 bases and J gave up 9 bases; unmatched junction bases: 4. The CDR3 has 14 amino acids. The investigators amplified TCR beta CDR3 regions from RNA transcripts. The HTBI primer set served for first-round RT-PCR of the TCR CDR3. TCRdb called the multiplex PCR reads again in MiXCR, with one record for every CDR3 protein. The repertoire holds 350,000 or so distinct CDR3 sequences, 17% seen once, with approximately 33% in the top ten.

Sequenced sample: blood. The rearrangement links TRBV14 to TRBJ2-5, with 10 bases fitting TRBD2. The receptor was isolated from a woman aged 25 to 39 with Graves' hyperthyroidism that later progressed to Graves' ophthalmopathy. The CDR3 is CASSQEASGRAQYF. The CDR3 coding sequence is TGTGCCAGCAGCCAAGAAGCCAGCGGGAGGGCCCAGTACTTC.